The 31 T cell receptor beta chains in this list originate from one sample, sequenced in a study of post-analysis software for immune sequencing data. Study-wide findings and caveats: The study found TRBV5-6, TRBV5-1 and TRBV20-1 among about five TRBV segments more frequent in patients than controls.

These receptors have no known antigen. Unique molecular identifiers were present in the TCR beta cDNA libraries. TCRdb reprocessed the PCR reads with MiXCR, giving one entry per CDR3 protein. The sample yields approximately 630,000 distinct CDR3 sequences, 59% seen once. Sequencing was done on a sample of blood. The receptors derive from a girl aged 2 to 9 with multiple sclerosis.

As DNA, the CDR3 is TGCGCCAGCAGCGGGGTTACAGGCTATGGCTACACCTTC. Amino acids: CASSGVTGYGYTF. This chain links TRBV5-1 with TRBJ1-2; possible D gene TRBD1, 5 bases. The CDR3 is 13 amino acids. From germline, CDR1 is SGHRS and CDR2 YFSETQ. V lost 4 bases to trimming and J lost 4 bases, with 11 bases between them.

CDR3 DNA sequence: TGTGCCACCAGCAGAGATGCAGATTACAATGAGCAGTTCTTC. Its protein is CATSRDADYNEQFF. This sequence joins TRBV15 and TRBJ2-1; D remains unclear. The CDR3 has 14 residues. The germline V gene has CDR1 LNHNV and CDR2 YYDKDF (reference sequence). V lost 0 bases to trimming and J lost 4 bases, with 7 bases between them.

This clonotype was counted a few times. The V gene is TRBV11-2, the J gene TRBJ1-1; D may be TRBD1 (6 bases). CDR3 size: 17 residues. Deletions cut 3 bases from V and 0 bases from J, with 17 bases between. Germline values: CDR1 SGHAT, CDR2 FQNNGV. This chain's CDR3 is CASSFRNPGVLNTEAFF. In DNA form, the CDR3 reads TGTGCCAGCAGCTTCCGAAATCCAGGGGTCCTGAACACTGAAGCTTTCTTT.

The chain uses TRBV14 and TRBJ2-7; tentative D call: TRBD2 (5 bases). CDR3 size: 13 residues. Trimming pared 0 bases from V and 7 bases from J, leaving 10 bases between. Germline CDR1 SGHDN, CDR2 FVKESK. The DNA of the CDR3 is TGTGCCAGCAGCCAAGAGCGGGCCCCGGAGCAGTACTTC. As protein: CASSQERAPEQYF. Filled out from reference TRBV14 and TRBJ2-7, the complete variable domain reads EAGVTQFPSHSVIEKGQTVTLRCDPISGHDNLYWYRRVMGKEIKFLLHFVKESKQDESGMPNNRFLAERTGGTYSTLKVQPAELEDSGVYFCASSQERAPEQYFGPGTRLTVT.

This clonotype was observed a single time. This chain links TRBV12-3 or TRBV12-4 with TRBJ1-6; possibly TRBD1 for D (5 bases). The CDR3 length is 13 residues. V lost 7 bases and J lost 9, with 13 bases in between. CDR3 loop: CASTLNQGSPLHF. Written as DNA, the CDR3 is TGTGCCAGCACCCTAAATCAGGGTTCACCCCTCCACTTT.

This chain connects TRBV15 to TRBJ2-1, with 9 bases that match TRBD1. The CDR3 runs to 14 residues. Germline V gene data show CDR1 as LNHNV and CDR2 as YYDKDF (reference sequence). Here the CDR3 reads CDSETGGIYNEQFF. DNA of the CDR3: TGTGACAGCGAGACAGGGGGTATCTACAATGAGCAGTTCTTC. Based on the CDR3 plus reference TRBV15 and TRBJ2-1, the full variable domain is DAMVIQNPRYQVTQFGKPVTLSCSQTLNHNVMYWYQQKSSQAPKLLFHYYDKDFNNEADTPDNFQSRRPNTSFCFLDIRSPGLGDTAMYLCDSETGGIYNEQFFGPGTRLTVL.

The CDR3 sequence: CASSVTRQGAGELFF. The CDR3 DNA is TGTGCCAGCAGCGTGACGAGACAGGGGGCCGGGGAGCTGTTTTTT. The chain combines TRBV7-3 with TRBJ2-2, with TRBD1 matching over 9 bases. The CDR3 runs 15 residues. V was clipped by 5 bases and J by 6 bases; unmatched bases: 7. Germline V lookup: CDR1 SGHTA, CDR2 FQGTGA.

V usage is TRBV7-2 and J usage is TRBJ2-3, with D hard to call. The CDR3 is made up of 13 amino acids. CDR1 SGHTA and CDR2 FQGNSA come from the germline V gene. Trimming took off 1 base at V and 4 bases at J, with 6 bases between the two ends. CDR3 amino acids: CASSLVTADTQYF. DNA for the CDR3: TGTGCCAGCAGCTTAGTGACGGCAGATACGCAGTATTTT.

The V and J genes are TRBV5-1 and TRBJ1-1, with D uncertain. Germline V gives CDR1 SGHRS, CDR2 YFSETQ. The CDR3 has 14 residues. The V end was cut by 2 bases, the J end by 1 base, with 9 bases between. CDR3 residues: CASSFVDGNTEAFF. The CDR3 DNA is TGCGCCAGCAGCTTTGTCGACGGGAACACTGAAGCTTTCTTT.

V is TRBV7-6 and J is TRBJ2-5; TRBD2 is a possible D gene (6 bases). CDR3 length: 16 amino acids. Looked up from germline, CDR1 is SGHVS and CDR2 is FNYEAQ. The ends were cut back, 5 bases at V and 1 base at J, with 17 bases in the middle. The chain's CDR3 is CASSLGRQRLQETQYF. The CDR3 DNA reads TGTGCCAGCAGCCTAGGGAGGCAGCGACTCCAAGAGACCCAGTACTTC.

This clonotype came up a few times. The J gene is TRBJ2-3, the V gene TRBV10-3; D perhaps matches TRBD2 (5 bases). The V gene's germline CDR1 is ENHRY and CDR2 SYGVKD. Trimming removed 0 bases at V and 2 bases at J, with 9 bases between. The CDR3 is 15 amino acids. The CDR3 spells CAISESPGNTDTQYF. The CDR3 DNA reads as TGTGCCATCAGTGAGTCCCCGGGGAACACAGATACGCAGTATTTT.

The genes are TRBV6-6 and TRBJ2-7; 11 bases align to TRBD1. Looked up from germline, CDR1 is MNHNY and CDR2 is SVGAGI (reference sequence). Trimming removed 2 bases from V and 4 bases from J; junction bases left unmatched: 4. The CDR3 consists of 15 residues. DNA for the CDR3: TGTGCCAGCAGTTACGCGGACAGGGGGCAGTACGAGCAGTACTTC. It codes for CASSYADRGQYEQYF.

A few counts support this clonotype. This chain connects TRBV6-2 or TRBV6-3 to TRBJ2-1, with 7 bases aligning to TRBD1. Germline V gives CDR1 MNHEY, CDR2 SVGEGT. With V trimmed by 5 bases and J by 0 bases, 7 bases remained unmatched. This CDR3 is built from 16 residues. The CDR3 protein is CASSPTGPSSYNEQFF. Here the CDR3 DNA reads TGTGCCAGCAGTCCGACAGGGCCCAGCTCCTACAATGAGCAGTTCTTC.

This chain connects TRBV20-1 to TRBJ2-7; 11 nucleotides agree with TRBD2. Trimming removed 3 bases from V and 3 bases from J; junction bases left unmatched: 4. The CDR3 spans 14 residues. Germline CDR1 DFQATT, CDR2 SNEGSKA (reference sequence). DNA of the CDR3: TGCAGTGCTAGCAAACTAGCGGGGGTCTACGAGCAGTACTTC. Translation: CSASKLAGVYEQYF.

The rearrangement uses TRBV29-1 and TRBJ1-2; D is uncertain. This CDR3 region has 15 residues. V was clipped by 1 base and J by 8 bases, with 20 bases between them. CDR1 is SQVTM, CDR2 ANQGSEA, per germline. The CDR3 protein is CSVEAQEEFSQGYTF. The CDR3 DNA follows: TGCAGCGTTGAAGCGCAGGAGGAATTCTCCCAGGGCTACACCTTC.

The table lists this clonotype with a few counts. The V gene is TRBV7-8, the J gene TRBJ2-5; D tentatively reads TRBD1 or TRBD2 (5 bases each). TRBJ2-7 explains the end of the DNA better; the J call may be wrong. This CDR3 contains 13 residues. Germline CDR1 and CDR2: SGHVS and FQNEAQ. CDR3 protein: CASSAGTRYEQYF. CDR3 DNA: TGTGCCAGCAGCGCAGGGACCCGCTACGAGCAGTACTTC.

The V and J genes are TRBV20-1 and TRBJ2-3; 8 bases line up with TRBD2. The ends lost 1 base at V and 6 bases at J; junction bases unmatched: 9. CDR1 is DFQATT, CDR2 SNEGSKA, per germline (reference sequence). The CDR3 loop spans 15 amino acids. The CDR3 DNA reads as TGCAGTGCTAGAGGGGAGCGGGGGCCGCCGGATACGCAGTATTTT. It specifies CSARGERGPPDTQYF.

This chain joins TRBV27 and TRBJ1-1; TRBD1 aligns across 8 bases. Germline V gene lookup returns CDR1 MNHEY and CDR2 SMNVEV (reference sequence). V shed 4 bases, J shed 1 base, and the junction held 14 bases outside the gene matches. This CDR3 comprises 18 residues. CDR3: CASSSYRGDRGRNTEAFF. CDR3 DNA: TGTGCCAGCAGTTCATATAGGGGAGACAGGGGCAGGAACACTGAAGCTTTCTTT.

The rearrangement uses TRBV25-1 and TRBJ1-1; 9 nucleotides match TRBD1. The CDR3 spans 14 residues. V shed 4 bases and J 5 bases; nucleotides not matched to a gene: 5. The germline CDR1 and CDR2 sequences are MGHDK and SYGVNS. The CDR3 loop is CASSALTGGTEAFF. The CDR3 nucleotides are TGTGCCAGCAGTGCGTTGACAGGGGGGACTGAAGCTTTCTTT.

This chain uses TRBV28 with TRBJ2-5; 7 positions agree with TRBD1. The CDR3 is 15 residues long. In germline, CDR1 is MDHEN, CDR2 SYDVKM. Germline trimming cut 6 bases from V and 0 bases from J; bases unmatched to any gene: 7. CDR3 DNA: TGTGCCAGCAGCCGGGACAGAACGTACCAAGAGACCCAGTACTTC. Protein product: CASSRDRTYQETQYF.

This rearrangement joins TRBV30 to TRBJ1-1; D possibly corresponds to TRBD1 (6 bases). CDR1 is GTSNPN, CDR2 SVGIG, per germline (reference sequence). V was shortened by 2 bases and J by 1 base, with 8 bases between the two germline ends. This CDR3 has 13 residues. CDR3 region: CAWSKQGNTEAFF. CDR3 DNA: TGTGCCTGGAGTAAACAGGGGAACACTGAAGCTTTCTTT.

Only one count was recorded for this clonotype. This chain joins TRBV7-6 and TRBJ2-1; 10 nucleotides match TRBD2. The germline V gene has CDR1 SGHVS and CDR2 FNYEAQ. The CDR3 has 14 amino acids. With 7 bases clipped from V and 6 bases from J, the junction kept 6 bases outside the gene matches. CDR3 loop: CASTRTSGLNEQFF. The CDR3 DNA is TGTGCCAGCACGAGGACTAGCGGTCTCAATGAGCAGTTCTTC.

This chain connects TRBV20-1 to TRBJ1-2; D is ambiguous. The CDR3 runs to 14 residues. In germline, CDR1 is DFQATT, CDR2 SNEGSKA (reference sequence). Trimming took 2 bases from V and 8 from J, leaving 18 bases between them. CDR3 region: CSARPTSRGGGYTF. The CDR3 DNA follows: TGCAGTGCTAGACCTACATCCCGGGGAGGCGGCTACACCTTC.

The chain joins TRBV7-9 to TRBJ2-7; D gene ambiguous. Between the trimmed V and J ends, which lost 1 base and 0 bases, there was a span of 16 bases. From germline, CDR1 is SEHNR and CDR2 FQNEAQ (reference sequence). This CDR3 is built from 17 residues. The CDR3 nucleotides read TGTGCCAGCAGCTTAGGCATCAATCCCGACTTCTCCTACGAGCAGTACTTC. Residues: CASSLGINPDFSYEQYF.

This chain links TRBV20-1 with TRBJ2-1; TRBD2 agrees at 7 bases. The CDR3 has 13 residues. V lost 6 bases and J lost 9; bases outside the gene matches: 11. Germline lookup yields CDR1 DFQATT and CDR2 SNEGSKA (reference sequence). CDR3 protein: CSARGEGLFEQFF. The DNA of the CDR3 is TGCAGTGCCCGGGGGGAGGGCCTCTTTGAGCAGTTCTTC.

The chain links TRBV29-1 to TRBJ1-5; D is ambiguous. Trimming removed 4 bases from V and 7 bases from J, with 11 bases in between. Germline-derived CDR1 and CDR2 are SQVTM and ANQGSEA. The CDR3 has 12 residues. The CDR3 DNA is TGCAGCGTTGGAGAATTCGGACAGCCCCAGCATTTT. Translated, it gives CSVGEFGQPQHF. Together with reference TRBV29-1 and TRBJ1-5, the CDR3 gives the full variable domain: SAVISQKPSRDICQRGTSLTIQCQVDSQVTMMFWYRQQPGQSLTLIATANQGSEATYESGFVIDKFPISRPNLTFSTLTVSNMSPEDSSIYLCSVGEFGQPQHFGDGTRLSIL.

The V call is TRBV5-1, the J call TRBJ2-3; 9 positions match TRBD1. Per germline, CDR1 SGHRS and CDR2 YFSETQ. The CDR3 sequence is 17 residues long. With V trimmed by 4 bases and J by 0 bases, 9 bases remained unmatched. The DNA for the CDR3 is TGCGCCAGCAGCCTGGTCCCGGGACAGGGTAGCACAGATACGCAGTATTTT. This encodes CASSLVPGQGSTDTQYF.

This clonotype was counted a single time. This chain links TRBV4-1 with TRBJ2-7, with 7 bases fitting TRBD1. Per the germline V gene, CDR1 is MGHRA and CDR2 is YSYEKL. There are 17 residues in the CDR3. Germline trimming cut 0 bases from V and 6 bases from J; bases unmatched to any gene: 14. CDR3: CASSQDLETGSVSEQYF. In DNA, the CDR3 is TGCGCCAGCAGCCAAGATCTCGAGACAGGGAGCGTTAGCGAGCAGTACTTC.

This chain joins TRBV4-2 and TRBJ2-1; TRBD2 matches at 15 bases. Germline values: CDR1 LGHNA, CDR2 YNFKEQ. The CDR3 covers 20 residues. The trim removed 6 bases at V and 6 bases at J, leaving 18 bases unmatched. CDR3: CASSPLGGTSGGMTCNEQFF. The CDR3 nucleotides are TGTGCCAGCAGTCCTCTGGGGGGGACTAGCGGGGGGATGACCTGCAATGAGCAGTTCTTC.

This clonotype has just one count. The V and J genes are TRBV6-2 or TRBV6-3 and TRBJ2-3, with 11 nucleotides matching TRBD2. Per the germline V gene, CDR1 is MNHEY and CDR2 is SVGEGT. CDR3 length: 16 amino acids. J lost 4 bases, V lost 6 bases, and 9 bases had no gene match. CDR3 coding DNA: TGTGCCAGCAGCAACGTAGCGGGGGGGTGGGCAGATACGCAGTATTTT. The encoded protein is CASSNVAGGWADTQYF.

The rearrangement joins TRBV7-9 to TRBJ2-4; TRBD1 aligns across 7 bases. CDR3 length equals 16 residues. The V and J ends lost 5 bases and 4 bases, in that order; junction bases with no gene match: 11. Germline loops: CDR1 SEHNR, CDR2 FQNEAQ (reference sequence). The CDR3 region has the DNA TGTGCCAGCAGCCCGGGAATAGAGACAGGGAAAAACATTCAGTACTTC. Protein: CASSPGIETGKNIQYF.